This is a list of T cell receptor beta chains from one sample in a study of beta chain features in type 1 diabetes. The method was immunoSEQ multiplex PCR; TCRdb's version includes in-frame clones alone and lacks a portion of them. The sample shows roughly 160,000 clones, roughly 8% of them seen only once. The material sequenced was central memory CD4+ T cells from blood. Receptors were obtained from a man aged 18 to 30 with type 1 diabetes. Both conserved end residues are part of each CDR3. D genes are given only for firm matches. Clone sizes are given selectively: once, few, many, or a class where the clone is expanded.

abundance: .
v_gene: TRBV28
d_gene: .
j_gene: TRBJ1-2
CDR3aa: CASRPGLERPLF
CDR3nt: TGTGCCAGCAGACCTGGCTTGGAGCGCCCATTGTTC

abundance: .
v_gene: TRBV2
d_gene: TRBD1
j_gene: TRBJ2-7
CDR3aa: CASSSSYSGTGQYF
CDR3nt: TGTGCCAGCAGCTCTTCCTACTCCGGGACAGGGCAGTACTTC

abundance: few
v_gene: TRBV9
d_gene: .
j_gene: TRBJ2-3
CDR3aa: CASSARDFHSTDTQYF
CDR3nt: TGTGCCAGCAGCGCTCGGGACTTCCATAGCACAGATACGCAGTATTTT

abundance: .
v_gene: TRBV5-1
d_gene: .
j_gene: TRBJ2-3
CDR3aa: CASSVNTRATDTQYF
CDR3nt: TGCGCCAGCAGCGTAAACACCAGGGCCACAGATACGCAGTATTTT

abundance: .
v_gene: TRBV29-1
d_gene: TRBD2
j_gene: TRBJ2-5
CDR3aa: CSVEAGGGRETQYF
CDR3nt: TGCAGCGTTGAGGCAGGCGGGGGTCGAGAGACCCAGTACTTC

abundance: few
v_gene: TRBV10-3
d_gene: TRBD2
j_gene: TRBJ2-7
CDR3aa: CAISDLAGGEQYF
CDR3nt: TGTGCCATCAGTGACTTAGCGGGAGGCGAGCAGTACTTC

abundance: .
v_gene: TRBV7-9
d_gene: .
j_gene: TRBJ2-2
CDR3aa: CASTSRRETNTGELFF
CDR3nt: TGTGCCAGCACCTCCCGTCGGGAGACGAACACCGGGGAGCTGTTTTTT

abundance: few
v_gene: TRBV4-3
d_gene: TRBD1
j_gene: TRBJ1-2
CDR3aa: CASSQDRGKAGDGYTF
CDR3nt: TGCGCCAGCAGCCAAGACAGGGGGAAGGCAGGCGATGGCTACACCTTC

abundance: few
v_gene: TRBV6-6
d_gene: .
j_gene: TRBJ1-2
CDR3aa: CASSYSSENGYTF
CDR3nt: TGTGCCAGCAGTTACTCATCCGAGAATGGCTACACCTTC

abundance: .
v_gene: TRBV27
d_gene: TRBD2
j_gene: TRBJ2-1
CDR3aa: CASSHHPGTSGMMEQFF
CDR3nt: TGTGCCAGCAGCCACCATCCGGGGACTAGCGGGATGATGGAGCAGTTCTTC

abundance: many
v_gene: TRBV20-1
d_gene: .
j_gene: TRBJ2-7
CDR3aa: CSARDRGEQYF
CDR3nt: TGCAGTGCTAGAGATCGGGGCGAGCAGTACTTC

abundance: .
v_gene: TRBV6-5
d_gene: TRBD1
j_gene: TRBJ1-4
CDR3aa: CASSFRDRDEKLFF
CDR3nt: TGTGCCAGCAGTTTCCGGGACAGGGATGAAAAACTGTTTTTT

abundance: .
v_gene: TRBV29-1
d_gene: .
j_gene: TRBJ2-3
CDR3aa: CSVDGTLPSTDTQYF
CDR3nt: TGCAGCGTTGATGGGACACTTCCTAGCACAGATACGCAGTATTTT

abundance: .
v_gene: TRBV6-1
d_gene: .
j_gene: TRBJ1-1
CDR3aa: CASSWGVNTEAFF
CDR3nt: TGTGCCAGCAGTTGGGGAGTGAACACTGAAGCTTTCTTT

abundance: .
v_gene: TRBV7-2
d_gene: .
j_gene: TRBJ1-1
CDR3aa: CASSWSQYTEAFF
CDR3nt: TGTGCCAGCAGCTGGTCCCAGTACACTGAAGCTTTCTTT

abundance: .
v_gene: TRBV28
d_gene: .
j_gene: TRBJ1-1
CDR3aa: CASSFGVAGNSEAFF
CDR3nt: TGTGCCAGCAGTTTTGGCGTGGCGGGAAACTCTGAAGCTTTCTTT

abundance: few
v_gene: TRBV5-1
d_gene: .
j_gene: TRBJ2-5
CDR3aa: CASSGGGTEETQYF
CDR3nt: TGCGCCAGCAGCGGGGGCGGAACGGAAGAGACCCAGTACTTC

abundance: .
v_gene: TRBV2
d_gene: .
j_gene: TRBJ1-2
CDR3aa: CASREDSNYGYTF
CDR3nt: TGTGCCAGCAGGGAGGACAGTAACTATGGCTACACCTTC

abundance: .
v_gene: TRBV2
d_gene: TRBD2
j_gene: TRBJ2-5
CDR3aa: CASSPGLADQETQYF
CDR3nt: TGTGCCAGCAGTCCGGGACTAGCAGACCAAGAGACCCAGTACTTC

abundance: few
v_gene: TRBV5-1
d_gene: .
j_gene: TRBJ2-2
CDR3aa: CASSFTRATGELFF
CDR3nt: TGCGCCAGCAGCTTCACTAGGGCCACCGGGGAGCTGTTTTTT

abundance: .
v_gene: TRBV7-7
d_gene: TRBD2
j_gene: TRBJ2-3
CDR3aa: CASSPTSGKHDTQYF
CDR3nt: TGTGCCAGCAGCCCGACTAGCGGGAAGCACGATACGCAGTATTTT

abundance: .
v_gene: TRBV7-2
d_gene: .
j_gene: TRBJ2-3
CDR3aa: CASSPRAATESTDTQYF
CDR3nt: TGTGCCAGCAGCCCACGCGCGGCGACCGAGAGCACAGATACGCAGTATTTT

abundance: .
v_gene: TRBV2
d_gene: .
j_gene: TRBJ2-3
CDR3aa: CATSDSQGTDTQYF
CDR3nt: TGTGCCACCAGTGATTCACAGGGAACAGATACGCAGTATTTT

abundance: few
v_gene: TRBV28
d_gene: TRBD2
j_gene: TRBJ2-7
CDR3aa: CASVPSGGAFFHEQYF
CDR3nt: TGTGCCAGCGTTCCAAGCGGGGGGGCATTCTTCCACGAGCAGTACTTC

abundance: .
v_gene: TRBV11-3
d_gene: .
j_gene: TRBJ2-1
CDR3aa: CASSLEGGPNEQFF
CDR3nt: TGTGCCAGCAGCTTAGAAGGGGGACCAAATGAGCAGTTCTTC

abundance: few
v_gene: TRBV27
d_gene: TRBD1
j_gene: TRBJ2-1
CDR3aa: CASSSPAYTGGEQFF
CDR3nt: TGTGCCAGCAGCTCGCCAGCCTATACAGGGGGAGAGCAGTTCTTC

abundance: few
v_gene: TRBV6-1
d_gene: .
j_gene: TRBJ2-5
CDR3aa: CASSSRSQWETQYF
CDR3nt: TGTGCCAGCAGTTCCCGGTCTCAATGGGAGACCCAGTACTTC

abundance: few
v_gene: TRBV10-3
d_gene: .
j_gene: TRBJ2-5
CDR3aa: CAISEREQETQYF
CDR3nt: TGTGCCATCAGTGAGAGAGAACAAGAGACCCAGTACTTC

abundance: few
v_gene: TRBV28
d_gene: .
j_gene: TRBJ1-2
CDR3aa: CASSFQNPSYGYTF
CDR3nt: TGTGCCAGCAGTTTTCAGAACCCCTCCTATGGCTACACCTTC

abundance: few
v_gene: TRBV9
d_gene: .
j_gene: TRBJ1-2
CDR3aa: CASSPNLLDGYTF
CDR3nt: TGTGCCAGCAGCCCCAATTTACTGGATGGCTACACCTTC

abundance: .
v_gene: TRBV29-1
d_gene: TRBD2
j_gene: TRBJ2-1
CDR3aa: CSATSGGRASNEQFF
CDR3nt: TGCAGCGCGACCTCTGGCGGGAGGGCCAGTAATGAGCAGTTCTTC

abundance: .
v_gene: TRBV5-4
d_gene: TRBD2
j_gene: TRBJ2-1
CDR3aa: CASSFWGRDNEQFF
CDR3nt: TGTGCCAGCAGCTTTTGGGGGAGGGACAATGAGCAGTTCTTC

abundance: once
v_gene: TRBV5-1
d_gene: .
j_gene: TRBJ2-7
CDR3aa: CASSMRGGSYEQYF
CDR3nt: TGCGCCAGCAGCATGAGGGGAGGATCCTACGAGCAGTACTTC

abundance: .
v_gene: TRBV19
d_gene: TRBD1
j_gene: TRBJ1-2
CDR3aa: CASERGTGYGYTF
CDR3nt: TGTGCCAGTGAACGCGGGACAGGCTATGGCTACACCTTC

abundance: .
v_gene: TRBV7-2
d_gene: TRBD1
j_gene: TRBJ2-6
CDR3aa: CASGSTTGVNVLTF
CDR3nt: TGTGCCAGCGGGTCCACAACAGGGGTCAACGTCCTGACTTTC

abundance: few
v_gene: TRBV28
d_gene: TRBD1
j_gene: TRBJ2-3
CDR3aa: CASSVTGGSPDTQYF
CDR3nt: TGTGCCAGCAGTGTAACAGGGGGCTCGCCAGATACGCAGTATTTT

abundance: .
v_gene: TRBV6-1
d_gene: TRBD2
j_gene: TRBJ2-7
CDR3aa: CASSELSGAGISYEQYF
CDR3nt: TGTGCCAGCAGTGAATTGAGCGGGGCGGGGATCTCCTACGAGCAGTACTTC

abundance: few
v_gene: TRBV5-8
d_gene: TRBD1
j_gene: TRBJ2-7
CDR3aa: CASSLVGTGKVYEQYF
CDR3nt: TGTGCCAGCAGCTTGGTCGGGACAGGGAAGGTCTACGAGCAGTACTTC

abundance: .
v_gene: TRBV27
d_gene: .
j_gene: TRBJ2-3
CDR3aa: CASKGRGLTDTQYF
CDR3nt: TGTGCCAGCAAGGGTAGGGGACTCACAGATACGCAGTATTTT

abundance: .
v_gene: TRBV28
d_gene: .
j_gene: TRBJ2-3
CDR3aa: CASSPRVGAYTDTQYF
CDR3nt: TGTGCCAGCAGTCCCCGGGTTGGGGCTTACACAGATACGCAGTATTTT

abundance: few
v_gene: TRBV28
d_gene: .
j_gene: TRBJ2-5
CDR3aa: CASTAPGGAETQYF
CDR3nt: TGTGCCAGCACTGCTCCGGGGGGCGCGGAGACCCAGTACTTC

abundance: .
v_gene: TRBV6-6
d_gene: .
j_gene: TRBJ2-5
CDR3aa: CASAAGLNQETQYF
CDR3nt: TGTGCCAGCGCGGCAGGGCTTAACCAAGAGACCCAGTACTTC

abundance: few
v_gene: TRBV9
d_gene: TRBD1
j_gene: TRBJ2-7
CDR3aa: CASSLHSDRVDEQYF
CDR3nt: TGTGCCAGCAGCTTACATTCCGACAGGGTAGACGAGCAGTACTTC

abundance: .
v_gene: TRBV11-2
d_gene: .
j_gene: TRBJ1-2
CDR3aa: CASSRSGGATYGYTF
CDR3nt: TGTGCCAGCAGCCGCTCCGGGGGGGCGACGTATGGCTACACCTTC